This TCR beta chain came from a study of blood T cell repertoires in COVID-19 (dated by TCRdb to about 2020). Regarding the study in general: Collaborator samples came from the United States, Italy and Spain and covered acute and convalescent phases of COVID-19. Samples came from the ongoing ImmuneRACE study (first 160 participants) plus 1,254 subjects from 6 global collaborators. Deeply sampled blood TCRbeta repertoires from subjects exposed to, actively infected with, or recovered from COVID-19 were included in the dataset. The repertoires were released in a freely available public database intended as a resource for research on the immune response to SARS-CoV-2. Sample metadata almost always included a de-identified subject ID, COVID-19 status, age in years and sex. Where HLA class I and class II types were available, the types were taken from metadata supplied by the sample provider, not from assay-based typing. The material from the prospective study consisted of cDNA or gDNA derived from T cells, B-cell-depleted T cells, or PBMCs.

Notes on this clone: Its antigen remains unidentified. Base qualities were left out, and no much larger clone turns up one base away.

Overall results and qualifications from the work: The amount of clinical and demographic metadata varied by source and participant and was provided uncurated.

The germline ends are 9 bases apart after V is trimmed by 1 base and J by 2 bases. The CDR3 numbers 15 residues from cysteine through phenylalanine. Of all the DNA, just the CDR3 is kept, 45 bases in frame from base 1. CDR1 and CDR2, per the germline V gene, are MDHEN and SYDVKM. The immunoSEQ Assay, a bias-controlled multiplex PCR, was used to amplify TCRbeta CDR3 regions from genomic DNA. The authors' pipeline ran thus. Within the assay, amplification of reference gene primers was used to estimate how many nucleated cells each sample contained. To quantify the absolute abundance of each unique TCRbeta CDR3 rearrangement, sequence reads were collapsed and filtered. For each sample, productive Simpson clonality was calculated by taking the square root of Simpson's diversity index across productive rearrangements. This is the immuneACCESS table as TCRdb keeps it, with only in-frame sequences that have V and J called. A part of the clones is gone; compared with another copy, unresolved V genes explain less than half, and the rest is unexplained. For V, J and clone size, that table is used; D and trimming come from the DNA. This sample comprises 110,000 to 150,000 clones, around 82% of them detected only once. The top ten clones comprise over 35% of the sample.

Collaborating institutions collected whole blood in K2EDTA tubes following their own protocols. For TCRbeta analysis, collaborator samples were shipped as frozen whole blood, as isolated PBMCs, or as DNA extracted from either sample type. The TCR sequence derives from a human donor in a cohort sampled during active COVID-19. The rearranged segments are TRBV28 and TRBJ1-5; a weak D assignment points to TRBD1 (6 bases agree). The sequenced material came from peripheral blood. The CDR3 protein: CASSLSGAGNQPQHF. The sequence in DNA is TGTGCCAGCAGTTTATCAGGGGCGGGCAATCAGCCCCAGCATTTT.